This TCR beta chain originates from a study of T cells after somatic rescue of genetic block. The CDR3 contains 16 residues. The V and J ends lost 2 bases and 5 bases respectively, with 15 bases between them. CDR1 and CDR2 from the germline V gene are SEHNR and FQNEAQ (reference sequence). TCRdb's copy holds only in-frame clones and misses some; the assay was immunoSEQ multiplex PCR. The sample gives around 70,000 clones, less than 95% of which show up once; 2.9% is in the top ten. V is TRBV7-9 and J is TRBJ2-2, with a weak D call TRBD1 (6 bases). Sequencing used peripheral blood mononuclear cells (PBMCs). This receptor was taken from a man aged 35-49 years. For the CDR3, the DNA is TGTGCCAGCAGCTTACGCAGGGGTGGAAGTACCGGGGAGCTGTTTTTT. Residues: CASSLRRGGSTGELFF.